Listed below are T cell receptor beta chains from one sample, sequenced in a study of blood T cell repertoires in COVID-19. Only in-frame clones appear in the TCRdb table, and some are missing; sequencing was by immunoSEQ multiplex PCR. The data show 200,000 to 300,000 clones, about 82% seen once. Sequences were obtained from peripheral blood. These receptors all stem from a woman aged 55-69 years with active or convalescent COVID-19. CDR3s include the opening cysteine and the closing phenylalanine or tryptophan. A D gene is named only where the DNA matches it firmly. A clone size is listed for some rows: how often the clone was seen (once, few, many), or a class if it is expanded.

J gene | V gene | clone size | D gene | CDR3 DNA | CDR3 protein
TRBJ2-3 | TRBV7-9 | - | TRBD2 | TGTGCCAGCAGCTTAGGGACTAGAACAGATACGCAGTATTTT | CASSLGTRTDTQYF
TRBJ1-2 | TRBV6-1 | - | - | TGTGCCAGCAGTGAAGCGCGTGGAGGGGTCTATGGCTACACCTTC | CASSEARGGVYGYTF
TRBJ2-1 | TRBV3-1/TRBV3-2 | - | TRBD1 | TGTGCCAGCAGCGGTCCCGGGACAGGGTTCGACTCCTACAATGAGCAGTTCTTC | CASSGPGTGFDSYNEQFF
TRBJ1-2 | TRBV11-2 | few | TRBD1 | TGTGCCAGCAGCTCATGGGGGACAGATTCTTATTATTTCGGCTACACCTTC | CASSSWGTDSYYFGYTF
TRBJ2-2 | TRBV7-9 | once | - | TGTGCCAGCAGCTCAGGGCTAGCGAACACCGGGGAGCTGTTTTTT | CASSSGLANTGELFF
TRBJ2-5 | TRBV30 | - | - | TGTGCCTGGAGTGAGGCGAACTACCAGGGCTTTGAGACCCAGTACTTC | CAWSEANYQGFETQYF
TRBJ1-6 | TRBV30 | - | - | TGTGCCTGGAGCGAGGGAAACCCAAATTCACCCCTCCACTTT | CAWSEGNPNSPLHF
TRBJ2-1 | TRBV4-1 | - | - | TGCGCCAGCAGCCAAGTTCGAGTGAGCGAGCAGTTCTTC | CASSQVRVSEQFF
TRBJ2-1 | TRBV19 | once | TRBD2 | TGTGCCAGTATGATAGCGGGGGCCGGATGGGATGAGCAGTTCTTC | CASMIAGAGWDEQFF
TRBJ1-1 | TRBV6-5 | - | - | TGTGCCAGCAGTTACTCTGACCCCGGGAGCACTGAAGCTTTCTTT | CASSYSDPGSTEAFF
TRBJ2-3 | TRBV5-1 | - | TRBD1 | TGCGCCAGCAGCATTCAGCCCGGGACAGGGGTAGGTGATACGCAGTATTTT | CASSIQPGTGVGDTQYF
TRBJ1-2 | TRBV24-1 | - | - | TGTGCCACCAGTGTTTTCAGGGAGGGCTATGGCTACACCTTC | CATSVFREGYGYTF
TRBJ2-3 | TRBV9 | - | TRBD2 | TGTGCCAGCAGCGTGGGGACTAGTTCGGATACGCAGTATTTT | CASSVGTSSDTQYF
TRBJ1-2 | TRBV11-2 | - | TRBD1 | TGTGCCAGCAGGAGAGACAGGGATGGCTACACCTTC | CASRRDRDGYTF
TRBJ2-5 | TRBV29-1 | - | - | TGCACAGCCAAAGCCACCGAGGGAGCTGAGAAGACCCAGTACTTC | CTAKATEGAEKTQYF
TRBJ1-2 | TRBV5-6 | - | - | TGTGCCAGCAGCCCGGTCCTGTTTGCAGGCCAAGCCTATGGCTACACCTTC | CASSPVLFAGQAYGYTF
TRBJ2-3 | TRBV7-2 | - | TRBD1 | TGTGCCAGCAGCGCCACCGGGACAGGTGGTACGCAGTATTTT | CASSATGTGGTQYF
TRBJ1-2 | TRBV28 | - | - | TGTGCCAGCAGTTCTCGACAGAGGGGCTACACCTTC | CASSSRQRGYTF
TRBJ2-5 | TRBV7-7 | - | TRBD1 | TGTGCTAGCAGCGTAGGGACAGCCCAAGAGACCCAGTACTTC | CASSVGTAQETQYF
TRBJ2-5 | TRBV19 | - | TRBD2 | TGTGCCAGTAGGTCTAGCGGGAGTTTGGAGACCCAGTACTTC | CASRSSGSLETQYF
TRBJ2-1 | TRBV2 | - | TRBD2 | TGTGCCAGCACCTGGGAGCGGGAGATCAGTGAGCAGTTCTTC | CASTWEREISEQFF
TRBJ2-6 | TRBV18 | - | TRBD1 | TGTGCCAGCTCACCCCGGACAGGGGCGGACTCTGGGGCCAACGTCCTGACTTTC | CASSPRTGADSGANVLTF
TRBJ1-6 | TRBV12-3/TRBV12-4 | few | TRBD1 | TGTGCCAGCAGCGACAGGGGTTCACCCCTCCACTTT | CASSDRGSPLHF
TRBJ1-5 | TRBV2 | - | - | TGTGCCAGCAGTGCAGGGGCGATATCGCCCCAGCATTTT | CASSAGAISPQHF
TRBJ2-1 | TRBV11-1 | - | TRBD1 | TGTGCCAGCAGCTTAGGTAGACAGGGTGTTTACAATGAGCAGTTCTTC | CASSLGRQGVYNEQFF
TRBJ2-3 | TRBV7-8 | - | TRBD2 | TGTGCCAGCAGCTTACTAGCGGGAGACACAGATACGCAGTATTTT | CASSLLAGDTDTQYF
TRBJ1-1 | TRBV7-9 | - | TRBD1 | TGTGCCAGCAGCAACGTTGGACAGGGTGGAACTGAAGCTTTCTTT | CASSNVGQGGTEAFF
TRBJ2-1 | TRBV4-1 | - | - | TGCGCCAGCAGCCATCCCAAACAGCTAGCTTCCGAGAATGAGCAGTTCTTC | CASSHPKQLASENEQFF
TRBJ1-1 | TRBV19 | - | TRBD1 | TGTGCCAGTAGTCCCGGACAGGGGGGCACTGAAGCTTTCTTT | CASSPGQGGTEAFF
TRBJ2-1 | TRBV7-9 | - | TRBD1 | TGTGCCAGCAGCCGTCCGGGACAGCTGTTACAATACGAGCAGTTCTTC | CASSRPGQLLQYEQFF
TRBJ1-6 | TRBV28 | - | TRBD1 | TGTGCCAGCACCCGGGACAGCTCCTATAATTCACCCCTCCACTTT | CASTRDSSYNSPLHF
TRBJ2-3 | TRBV11-2 | once | - | TGTGCCAGCAGCTTCAACCCGGGTACCGGGGATACGCAGTATTTT | CASSFNPGTGDTQYF
TRBJ2-4 | TRBV5-8 | - | - | TGTGCCAGCAGCTTGGTACCGTTCGGAGGGCTCAAAAACATTCAGTACTTC | CASSLVPFGGLKNIQYF
TRBJ2-1 | TRBV5-1 | once | TRBD2 | TGCGCCAGCACCCTTGGTGGGACTAGCGGGGGGGCTGATGAGCAGTTCTTC | CASTLGGTSGGADEQFF
TRBJ1-4 | TRBV4-1 | once | - | TGCGCCAGCAGCCAAGAGGGGGCAGGTAGACCTAATGAAAAACTGTTTTTT | CASSQEGAGRPNEKLFF
TRBJ2-1 | TRBV14 | few | TRBD2 | TGTGCCAGCAGCCAAGGCGGGGGGCACTACAATGAGCAGTTCTTC | CASSQGGGHYNEQFF
TRBJ2-3 | TRBV24-1 | - | - | TGTGCCATCAGTGATTCGACAGATTATACGCAGTATTTT | CAISDSTDYTQYF
TRBJ2-5 | TRBV3-1/TRBV3-2 | - | TRBD2 | TGTGCCAGCAGCCAAGCGGCGGGGGTGGAGACCCAGTACTTC | CASSQAAGVETQYF
TRBJ1-1 | TRBV6-5 | once | - | TGTGCCAGCAGTCCACGGGCCAGGGGACATAGGGCTTTCTTT | CASSPRARGHRAFF
TRBJ1-1 | TRBV7-9 | - | TRBD1 | TGTGCCAGCAGCCGAGAGGACAGGGAGATACCTTTCTTT | CASSREDREIPFF
TRBJ1-1 | TRBV10-3 | few | - | TGTGCCCTCGCCGAGGCCATGAACACTGAAGCTTTCTTT | CALAEAMNTEAFF
TRBJ2-5 | TRBV6-6 | - | TRBD2 | TGTGCCAGCTCGCTAGCGGGGGCCGTTCAAGAGACCCAGTACTTC | CASSLAGAVQETQYF
TRBJ2-1 | TRBV4-1 | - | - | TGCGCCAGCAGCCCCGGACCGGGGAGCTCCTACAATGAGCAGTTCTTC | CASSPGPGSSYNEQFF
TRBJ2-3 | TRBV21-1 | - | - | TGTGCCAGCAGCACCCACGAGACTAGCGGGGCCAACACAGATACGCAGTATTTT | CASSTHETSGANTDTQYF
TRBJ1-2 | TRBV9 | - | - | TGTGCCAGCAGCGTAGCGTCTAGGGGCGCAGGTGGGGGCTACACCTTC | CASSVASRGAGGGYTF
TRBJ2-2 | TRBV27 | - | - | TGTGCCAGCAGTTTACAGGGTGGTACCGGGGAGCTGTTTTTT | CASSLQGGTGELFF
TRBJ2-5 | TRBV29-1 | - | - | TGCAGCGTTGGGGTTAGCGGACGGCAAGAGACCCAGTACTTC | CSVGVSGRQETQYF
TRBJ1-4 | TRBV27 | - | - | TGTGCCAGCAGTTCAGTGGGGGAGGGGGGATATGAAAAACTGTTTTTT | CASSSVGEGGYEKLFF
TRBJ2-3 | TRBV9 | - | - | TGTGCCAGCAGCGTTCGGTCAGGGGACACAGATACGCAGTATTTT | CASSVRSGDTDTQYF
TRBJ1-4 | TRBV15 | - | TRBD1 | TGTGCCACCAGCAGATCCGGGACAGGGCCCCCGTATGGGGAAAAACTGTTTTTT | CATSRSGTGPPYGEKLFF
TRBJ2-7 | TRBV11-3 | - | - | TGTGCCAGCAGCAGACCGGGACTCGCGCGAATGGAGCAGTACTTC | CASSRPGLARMEQYF
TRBJ2-7 | TRBV15 | - | - | TGTGCCACCAGCAGAGGTGGAGGGTCCGGTACCTACGAGCAGTACTTC | CATSRGGGSGTYEQYF
TRBJ1-4 | TRBV5-1 | - | - | TGCGCCAGCAGCTTCAGGGGATTTAATGAAAAACTGTTTTTT | CASSFRGFNEKLFF